These 27 T cell receptor beta chains originate from one sample sequenced in a study of blood T cell repertoires in COVID-19. The table came from immunoSEQ multiplex PCR; TCRdb's copy has only in-frame clones and leaves some out. Of 55,000 to 75,000 clones listed, more than 75% are singletons. Sequencing was done on a sample of peripheral blood. The receptors shown here come from a man in his forties or fifties with active COVID-19.

As to this clone: The junction departs from germline at one end; a sequencing error may be responsible. CDR3: CASSLEVAPRGGYNEQFF. The CDR3 DNA is TGTGCTAGCAGCTTAGAGGTAGCTCCGCGGGGGGGATACAATGAGCAGTTCTTC. The rearrangement joins TRBV7-7 to TRBJ2-1; TRBD2 matches at 9 bases. The CDR3 is made up of 18 amino acids. Germline lookup yields CDR1 SSHAT and CDR2 FNYEAQ (reference sequence).

There are a few counts of this clone. This chain connects TRBV19 to TRBJ2-7; 11 bases line up with TRBD2. Germline-derived CDR1 and CDR2 are LNHDA and SQIVND (reference sequence). The CDR3 is 14 residues long. Trimming removed 6 bases from V and 4 bases from J; junction bases left unmatched: 5. This chain's CDR3 is CASSPGTSGYEQYF. The DNA of the CDR3 is TGTGCCAGTAGCCCAGGGACTAGCGGATACGAGCAGTACTTC.

This clone was seen a single time. The chain couples TRBV7-2 to TRBJ1-5; 7 bases are a match to TRBD1. The V gene end was trimmed by 4 bases and the J gene end by 4 bases; junction bases not matched to a gene: 16. The germline V gene has CDR1 SGHTA and CDR2 FQGNSA. The CDR3 is made up of 18 amino acids. CDR3 in DNA: TGTGCCAGCAGCTCAACCTACAGGGGCCTTGGCCGAAATCAGCCCCAGCATTTT. Its translation: CASSSTYRGLGRNQPQHF.

This clone was seen just once. The chain uses TRBV5-1 and TRBJ1-3, with no clear D. The V end was cut by 6 bases, the J end by 9 bases, with 19 bases between. Per the germline V gene, CDR1 is SGHRS and CDR2 is YFSETQ. The CDR3 spans 14 residues. CDR3 protein: CASTTGSSGGTIYF. The CDR3 region has the DNA TGCGCCAGCACCACGGGGAGCAGTGGCGGCACCATATATTTT.

The rearrangement joins TRBV24-1 to TRBJ2-5; TRBD1 aligns across 7 bases. The CDR3 loop spans 14 amino acids. The ends lost 5 bases at V and 0 bases at J; junction bases unmatched: 2. The germline CDR1 and CDR2 sequences are KGHDR and SFDVKD. In DNA form, the CDR3 reads TGTGCCACCAGTGTCGGACAGGACCAAGAGACCCAGTACTTC. This encodes CATSVGQDQETQYF.

In its sample, this clone was seen once. V gene TRBV2 combines with J gene TRBJ2-2; 8 positions agree with TRBD1. CDR1 and CDR2 from the germline V gene are SNHLY and FYNNEI. CDR3 length: 16 amino acids. V lost 5 bases to trimming and J lost 3 bases; unmatched junction nucleotides: 8. The CDR3 DNA sequence: TGTGCCAGCAGTACCCGACAGGGGTCGTACACCGGGGAGCTGTTTTTT. The encoded protein is CASSTRQGSYTGELFF.

This sequence joins TRBV11-3 and TRBJ2-5; 14 bases map to TRBD2. The CDR3 is 15 amino acids. The germline gives CDR1 SGHNT, CDR2 YENEEA. V lost 5 bases and J lost 5; bases outside the gene matches: 4. The CDR3 DNA is TGTGCCAGCAGCGCGGGACTAGCGGGAGTGGAGACCCAGTACTTC. It is translated as CASSAGLAGVETQYF.

V is TRBV2 and J is TRBJ1-1; D is perhaps TRBD1 (6 bases). There are 12 residues in the CDR3. Trimming stripped 7 bases from V and 5 bases from J, with 11 bases between. In germline, CDR1 is SNHLY, CDR2 FYNNEI. The CDR3 nucleotides are TGTGCCAGCACAGGAACAGGGACTGAAGCTTTCTTT. Its translation is CASTGTGTEAFF.

The chain recombines TRBV7-2 with TRBJ1-2, with 9 bases that match TRBD1. Germline values: CDR1 SGHTA, CDR2 FQGNSA. V was pared by 4 bases and J by 5 bases, with 8 bases of the junction left unmatched. CDR3 length: 15 residues. The CDR3 here is CASSSQGAGKYGYTF. DNA of the CDR3: TGTGCCAGCAGCTCACAGGGGGCTGGTAAATATGGCTACACCTTC. The variable domain in full, with the rest retrieved from reference TRBV7-2 and TRBJ1-2, is GAGVSQSPSNKVTEKGKDVELRCDPISGHTALYWYRQSLGQGLEFLIYFQGNSAPDKSGLPSDRFSAERTGGSVSTLTIQRTQQEDSAVYLCASSSQGAGKYGYTFGSGTRLTVV.

The chain is built from TRBV10-3 and TRBJ1-2; 7 bases match TRBD1. CDR3 size: 14 residues. J lost 2 bases, V lost 4 bases, and 4 bases had no gene match. In germline, CDR1 is ENHRY, CDR2 SYGVKD. CDR3 DNA sequence: TGTGCCATCAGTGCCTCGACAGGGAACTATGGCTACACCTTC. This encodes CAISASTGNYGYTF.

In this sample, this clone turned up once. The chain recombines TRBV5-1 with TRBJ2-1, with D tentatively TRBD1 (5 bases). The CDR3 has 14 amino acids. Looked up from germline, CDR1 is SGHRS and CDR2 is YFSETQ. With 0 bases removed from V and 8 bases from J, the gap between germline ends came to 12 bases. In DNA, the CDR3 is TGCGCCAGCAGCTTGGGGGCAGGGAACGATGAGCAGTTCTTC. Translation gives CASSLGAGNDEQFF.

The V gene is TRBV19, the J gene TRBJ1-1; D not resolved. This CDR3 is 14 amino acids long. Trimming shortened V by 2 bases and J by 6 bases, and 13 bases separated the two germline ends. Germline-derived CDR1 and CDR2 are LNHDA and SQIVND (reference sequence). The CDR3 region is CASSISEGYAEAFF. CDR3 DNA sequence: TGTGCCAGTAGTATATCCGAGGGTTACGCTGAAGCTTTCTTT.

This chain connects TRBV7-2 to TRBJ2-5; 12 nucleotides agree with TRBD2. With 4 bases clipped from V and 4 bases from J, the junction kept 10 bases outside the gene matches. The CDR3 has 17 residues. Germline assignment: CDR1 SGHTA and CDR2 FQGNSA. The CDR3 is CASSSSLAGGRSETQYF. The CDR3 coding sequence is TGTGCCAGCAGCTCCAGCCTAGCGGGGGGGCGGTCAGAGACCCAGTACTTC.

This clone was observed a single time. The same CDR3 also results from other DNA sequences found in this sample. V is TRBV7-6 and J is TRBJ2-2, with 13 bases matching TRBD2. The germline CDR1 and CDR2 sequences are SGHVS and FNYEAQ. The CDR3 loop spans 15 amino acids. Germline trimming cut 3 bases from V and 5 bases from J; bases unmatched to any gene: 0. CDR3 loop: CASSLGLAGTGELFF. CDR3 nucleotide sequence: TGTGCCAGCAGCTTGGGACTAGCGGGGACCGGGGAGCTGTTTTTT.

V usage is TRBV20-1 and J usage is TRBJ2-3; 12 nucleotides line up with TRBD2. With V trimmed by 3 bases and J by 6 bases, 4 bases remained unmatched. Germline V gene data show CDR1 as DFQATT and CDR2 as SNEGSKA (reference sequence). The CDR3 is 14 amino acids. For the CDR3, the DNA is TGCAGTGCTAGTACTAGCGGGGGGCGGGATACGCAGTATTTT. This sequence encodes CSASTSGGRDTQYF.

The gene calls are TRBV9 and TRBJ1-4; 7 nucleotides align to TRBD1. CDR3 size: 16 residues. With V trimmed by 0 bases and J by 0 bases, 2 bases remained unmatched. Germline CDR1 is SGDLS and CDR2 is YYNGEE. CDR3 residues: CASSVAGQATNEKLFF. The CDR3 DNA reads TGTGCCAGCAGCGTAGCCGGACAGGCAACTAATGAAAAACTGTTTTTT. The complete variable domain, with remaining parts taken from reference TRBV9 and TRBJ1-4, reads DSGVTQTPKHLITATGQRVTLRCSPRSGDLSVYWYQQSLDQGLQFLIQYYNGEERAKGNILERFSAQQFPDLHSELNLSSLELGDSALYFCASSVAGQATNEKLFFGSGTQLSVL.

Concerning this clone: The limits of the CDR3 on the DNA are not certain, so only TCRdb's listed CDR3 is given. The J gene is TRBJ1-2, the V gene TRBV27; the DNA was not compared with TRBD1, the D call given in the table. Germline lookup yields CDR1 MNHEY and CDR2 SMNVEV (reference sequence). The CDR3 length is 11 residues, termini included. CDR3 in amino acids: CASSFGTGSTF.

The V gene is TRBV15, the J gene TRBJ2-7; 11 bases match TRBD1. V dropped 3 bases and J dropped 2; count of bases not matched to a gene: 6. The CDR3 runs to 16 residues. Germline V gene sequence: CDR1 LNHNV, CDR2 YYDKDF (reference sequence). Written as DNA, the CDR3 is TGTGCCACCAGCAGGGGAAGGGGACAGGGGGCCTACGAGCAGTACTTC. This codes for CATSRGRGQGAYEQYF.

The chain uses TRBV28 and TRBJ1-2, with D unresolved. The CDR3 is made up of 11 amino acids. Deletions cut 5 bases from V and 2 bases from J, with 3 bases between. Germline V CDR1 and CDR2: MDHEN, SYDVKM. The CDR3 DNA follows: TGTGCCAGCAGTGTAAACTATGGCTACACCTTC. As protein: CASSVNYGYTF.

This clone was picked up a small number of times. V and J are TRBV2 and TRBJ1-4; TRBD1 might be the D (5 bases). Between the trimmed V and J ends, which lost 6 bases and 7 bases, there was a span of 15 bases. From germline, CDR1 is SNHLY and CDR2 FYNNEI. This CDR3 has 14 amino acids. CDR3 nucleotide sequence: TGTGCCAGCAGCGTACATAGGGGTGGTGAAAAACTGTTTTTT. Translation gives CASSVHRGGEKLFF.

Worth noting for this clone: The sample carries other DNA sequences with the same CDR3. The rearrangement uses TRBV28 and TRBJ1-4, with a weak D call TRBD1 (5 bases). Trimming took off 3 bases at V and 0 bases at J, with 8 bases between the two ends. CDR1 is MDHEN, CDR2 SYDVKM, per germline. The CDR3 consists of 15 residues. The CDR3 region is CASSFVGATNEKLFF. The DNA of the CDR3 is TGTGCCAGCAGTTTTGTAGGGGCAACTAATGAAAAACTGTTTTTT.

The V and J genes are TRBV5-6 and TRBJ2-2; 7 positions agree with TRBD1. V gave up 4 bases and J gave up 0 bases; unmatched junction bases: 6. This CDR3 has 16 amino acids. CDR1 is SGHDT, CDR2 YYEEEE, per germline. In DNA, the CDR3 is TGTGCCAGCAGCCGGACAGGACGAACGAACACCGGGGAGCTGTTTTTT. This encodes CASSRTGRTNTGELFF.

This clone was observed a single time. This chain connects TRBV5-6 to TRBJ1-2, with TRBD1 matching over 8 bases. There are 13 residues in the CDR3. With 2 bases clipped from V and 6 bases from J, the junction kept 3 bases outside the gene matches. The germline V gene encodes CDR1 SGHDT and CDR2 YYEEEE. DNA of the CDR3: TGTGCCAGCAGCTTCGGGACAGGAAATGGCTACACCTTC. Translated: CASSFGTGNGYTF.

This rearrangement joins TRBV9 to TRBJ2-3; D is perhaps TRBD2 (6 bases). In germline, CDR1 is SGDLS, CDR2 YYNGEE. V lost 4 bases to trimming and J lost 3 bases, with 15 bases between them. This CDR3 is 15 amino acids long. CDR3 nucleotides: TGTGCCAGCAGCCTCGTGGTGCGGGGAACAGATACGCAGTATTTT. Its translation: CASSLVVRGTDTQYF.

This rearrangement joins TRBV30 to TRBJ1-3, with TRBD1 matching over 9 bases. The CDR3 has 16 residues. Germline loops: CDR1 GTSNPN, CDR2 SVGIG (reference sequence). With 0 bases clipped from V and 0 bases from J, the junction kept 3 bases outside the gene matches. CDR3 nucleotide sequence: TGTGCCTGGAGTGTGACAGGGGGTTACTCTGGAAACACCATATATTTT. This sequence encodes CAWSVTGGYSGNTIYF.

The chain is built from TRBV7-2 and TRBJ2-3; D uncertain. Germline V gene lookup returns CDR1 SGHTA and CDR2 FQGNSA. Trimming left V 3 bases short and J 1 base short, with 14 bases between. The CDR3 consists of 16 residues. CDR3 coding DNA: TGTGCCAGCAGCTTTTACAGCTTCTCGCGCACAGATACGCAGTATTTT. It is translated as CASSFYSFSRTDTQYF.

This clone was observed a single time. V gene TRBV15 combines with J gene TRBJ1-6; possibly TRBD1 for D (5 bases). V was clipped by 0 bases and J by 0 bases, with 24 bases between them. This CDR3 is 22 amino acids long. Germline CDR1 and CDR2: LNHNV and YYDKDF (reference sequence). The CDR3, as DNA: TGTGCCACCAGCAGAGATAACCGTCGGCCGGGGGTCCCGAGCTCCTATAATTCACCCCTCCACTTT. Translated, it gives CATSRDNRRPGVPSSYNSPLHF.